Described below is a single TCR beta chain sequence and its context. Profiling relied on immunoSEQ multiplex PCR, and the TCRdb table lists in-frame clones only, not all of them. The table lists tens of thousands of clones, over 75% of them singletons, with 1.5% to 2% in the top ten. Germline V gene data show CDR1 as SGHRS and CDR2 as YFSETQ. V dropped 3 bases and J dropped 1; count of bases not matched to a gene: 14. CDR3 size: 19 residues. The data are from a study of PD-L1 blockade in urothelial cancer. Described time point: pretreatment peripheral blood. The chain joins TRBV5-1 to TRBJ1-1; 11 nucleotides agree with TRBD1. The sequenced sample was PBMCs, obtained around atezolizumab (anti-PD-L1) treatment. The receptor's source is an older man with urothelial cancer. Here the CDR3 reads CASSSVPGQGASGNTEAFF. The CDR3 coding sequence is TGCGCCAGCAGCTCCGTGCCCGGACAGGGGGCAAGCGGGAACACTGAAGCTTTCTTT.